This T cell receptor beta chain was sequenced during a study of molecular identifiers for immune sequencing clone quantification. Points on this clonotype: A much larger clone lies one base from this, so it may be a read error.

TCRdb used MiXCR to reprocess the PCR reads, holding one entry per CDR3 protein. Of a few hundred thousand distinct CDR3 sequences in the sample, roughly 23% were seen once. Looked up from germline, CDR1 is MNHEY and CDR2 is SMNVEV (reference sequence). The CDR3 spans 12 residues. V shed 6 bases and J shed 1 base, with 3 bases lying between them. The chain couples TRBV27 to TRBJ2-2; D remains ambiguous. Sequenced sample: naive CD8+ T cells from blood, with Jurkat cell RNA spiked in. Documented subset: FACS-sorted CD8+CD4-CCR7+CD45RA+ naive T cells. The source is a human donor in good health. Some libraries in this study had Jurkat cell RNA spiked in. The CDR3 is CASRMNTGELFF. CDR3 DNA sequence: TGTGCCAGCAGAATGAACACCGGGGAGCTGTTTTTT.